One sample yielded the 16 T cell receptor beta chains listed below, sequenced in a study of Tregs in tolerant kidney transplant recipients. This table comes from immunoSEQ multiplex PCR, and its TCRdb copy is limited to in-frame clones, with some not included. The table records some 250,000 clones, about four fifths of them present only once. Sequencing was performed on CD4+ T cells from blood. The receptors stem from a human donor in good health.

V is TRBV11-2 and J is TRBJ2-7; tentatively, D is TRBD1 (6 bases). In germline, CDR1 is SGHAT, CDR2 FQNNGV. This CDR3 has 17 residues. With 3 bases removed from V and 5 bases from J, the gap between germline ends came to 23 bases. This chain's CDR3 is CASSLIRDRRGSNEQYF. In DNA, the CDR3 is TGTGCCAGCAGCTTGATCCGGGACCGCAGGGGCTCGAACGAGCAGTACTTC.

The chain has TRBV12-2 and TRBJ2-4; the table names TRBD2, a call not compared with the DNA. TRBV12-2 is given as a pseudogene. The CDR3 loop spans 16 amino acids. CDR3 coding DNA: TGTGCAAGTCGCCTTCCCGGACTATACTTCAAAAACATTCAGTACTTC. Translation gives CASRLPGLYFKNIQYF.

CDR3 bases: TGTGCCAGCAGCTTCTTTGGACAGGGTGACCATACGCAGTATTTT. As protein: CASSFFGQGDHTQYF. The chain recombines TRBV9 with TRBJ2-3; TRBD1 matches 8 bases. CDR1 and CDR2 from the germline V gene are SGDLS and YYNGEE. The junction had 11 bases not matched to a gene; V was cut back by 4 bases and J by 7 bases. This CDR3 has 15 amino acids.

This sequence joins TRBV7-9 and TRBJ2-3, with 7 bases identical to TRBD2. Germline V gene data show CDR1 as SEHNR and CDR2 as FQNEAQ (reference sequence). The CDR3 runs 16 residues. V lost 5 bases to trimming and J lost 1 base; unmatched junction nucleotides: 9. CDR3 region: CASSPRDYEGTDTQYF. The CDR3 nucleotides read TGTGCCAGCAGCCCCCGGGACTACGAAGGCACAGATACGCAGTATTTT.

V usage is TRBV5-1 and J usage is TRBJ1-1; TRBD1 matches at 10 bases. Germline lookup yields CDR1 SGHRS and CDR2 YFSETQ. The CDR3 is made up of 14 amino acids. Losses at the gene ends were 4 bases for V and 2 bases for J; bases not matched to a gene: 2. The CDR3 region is CASSTTGGNTEAFF. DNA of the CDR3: TGCGCCAGCAGCACGACAGGGGGCAACACTGAAGCTTTCTTT.

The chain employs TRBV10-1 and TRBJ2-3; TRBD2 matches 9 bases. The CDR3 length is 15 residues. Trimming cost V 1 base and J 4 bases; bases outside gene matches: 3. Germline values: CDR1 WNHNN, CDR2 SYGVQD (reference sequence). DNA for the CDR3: TGCGCCAGCAGTGAGTGGCGGGGGGGTTCAGATACGCAGTATTTT. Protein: CASSEWRGGSDTQYF.

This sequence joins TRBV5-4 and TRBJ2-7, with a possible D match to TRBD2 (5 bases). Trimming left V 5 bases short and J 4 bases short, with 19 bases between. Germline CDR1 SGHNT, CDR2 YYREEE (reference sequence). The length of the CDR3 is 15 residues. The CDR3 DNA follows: TGTGCCAGCAGTCCGGCCGGGAACAGTGGGTACGAGCAGTACTTC. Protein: CASSPAGNSGYEQYF.

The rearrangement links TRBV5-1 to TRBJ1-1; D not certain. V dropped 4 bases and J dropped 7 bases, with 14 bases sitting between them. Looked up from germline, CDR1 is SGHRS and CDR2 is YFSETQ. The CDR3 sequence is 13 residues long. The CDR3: CASSPGGFSEAFF. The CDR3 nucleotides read TGCGCCAGCAGCCCCGGAGGATTCAGTGAAGCTTTCTTT.

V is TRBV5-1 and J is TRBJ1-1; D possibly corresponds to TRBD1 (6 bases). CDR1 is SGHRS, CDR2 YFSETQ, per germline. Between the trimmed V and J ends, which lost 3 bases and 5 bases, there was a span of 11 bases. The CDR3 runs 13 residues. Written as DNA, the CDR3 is TGCGCCAGCAGCTCAGATAGGGGGACTGAAGCTTTCTTT. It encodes CASSSDRGTEAFF.

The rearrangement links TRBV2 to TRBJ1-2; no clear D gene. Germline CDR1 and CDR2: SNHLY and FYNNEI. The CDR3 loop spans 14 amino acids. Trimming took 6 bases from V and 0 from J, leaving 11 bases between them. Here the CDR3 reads CASSVFTANYGYTF. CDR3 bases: TGTGCCAGCAGCGTTTTTACAGCTAACTATGGCTACACCTTC.

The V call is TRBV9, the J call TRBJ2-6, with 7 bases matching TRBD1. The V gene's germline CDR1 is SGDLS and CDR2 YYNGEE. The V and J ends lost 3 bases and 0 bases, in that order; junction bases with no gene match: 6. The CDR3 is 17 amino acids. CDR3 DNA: TGTGCCAGCAGCGCCAGGACAGGCGTCTCTGGGGCCAACGTCCTGACTTTC. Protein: CASSARTGVSGANVLTF.

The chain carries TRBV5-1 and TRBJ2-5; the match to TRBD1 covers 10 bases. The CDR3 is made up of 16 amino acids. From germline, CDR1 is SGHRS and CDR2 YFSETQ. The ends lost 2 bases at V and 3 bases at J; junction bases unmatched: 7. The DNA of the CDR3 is TGCGCCAGCAGCTTTACCGGGACAGGGGCCGAAGAGACCCAGTACTTC. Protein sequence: CASSFTGTGAEETQYF.

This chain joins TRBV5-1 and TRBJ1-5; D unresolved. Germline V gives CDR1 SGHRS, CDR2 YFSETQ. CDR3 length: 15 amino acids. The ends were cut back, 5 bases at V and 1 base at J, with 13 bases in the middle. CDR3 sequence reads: CASRGLDGSNQPQHF. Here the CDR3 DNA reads TGCGCCAGCAGAGGCCTGGATGGAAGCAATCAGCCCCAGCATTTT.

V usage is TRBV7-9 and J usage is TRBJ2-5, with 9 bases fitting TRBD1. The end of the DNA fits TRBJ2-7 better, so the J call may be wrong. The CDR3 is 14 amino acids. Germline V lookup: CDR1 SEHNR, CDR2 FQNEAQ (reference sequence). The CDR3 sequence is CASSSRQGGYEQYF. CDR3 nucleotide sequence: TGTGCCAGCAGCTCTCGACAGGGGGGCTACGAGCAGTACTTC.

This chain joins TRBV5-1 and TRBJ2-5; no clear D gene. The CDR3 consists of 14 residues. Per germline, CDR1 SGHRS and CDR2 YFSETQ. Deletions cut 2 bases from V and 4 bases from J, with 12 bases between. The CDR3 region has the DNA TGCGCCAGCAGCTTTAATGGGGTCGGAGAGACCCAGTACTTC. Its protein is CASSFNGVGETQYF.

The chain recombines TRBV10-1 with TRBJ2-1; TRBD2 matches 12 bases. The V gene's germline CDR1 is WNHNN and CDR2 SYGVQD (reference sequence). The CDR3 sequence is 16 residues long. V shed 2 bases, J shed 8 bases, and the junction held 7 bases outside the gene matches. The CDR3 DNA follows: TGCGCCAGCAGTGAGACGACTAGCGGGAGAATCGATGAGCAGTTCTTC. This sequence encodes CASSETTSGRIDEQFF.